The present TCR beta chain was sequenced within a study of T cell changes during pregnancy in multiple sclerosis. The CDR3 covers 12 residues. V shed 6 bases, J shed 7 bases, and the junction held 3 bases outside the gene matches. Germline V CDR1 and CDR2: ENHRY, SYGVKD. Sequencing used immunoSEQ multiplex PCR; TCRdb keeps in-frame clones, though not all of them. This table has about 57,000 clones, less than 95% appearing once. The V and J genes are TRBV10-3 and TRBJ1-1; 9 nucleotides line up with TRBD1. The material sequenced was peripheral blood, taken after pregnancy. The sequence was collected from a female donor in good health, enrolled as a control in a pregnancy study. In nucleotides, the CDR3 is TGTGCCATCAGCGGGACAGGGATTGAAGCTTTCTTT. This codes for CAISGTGIEAFF.